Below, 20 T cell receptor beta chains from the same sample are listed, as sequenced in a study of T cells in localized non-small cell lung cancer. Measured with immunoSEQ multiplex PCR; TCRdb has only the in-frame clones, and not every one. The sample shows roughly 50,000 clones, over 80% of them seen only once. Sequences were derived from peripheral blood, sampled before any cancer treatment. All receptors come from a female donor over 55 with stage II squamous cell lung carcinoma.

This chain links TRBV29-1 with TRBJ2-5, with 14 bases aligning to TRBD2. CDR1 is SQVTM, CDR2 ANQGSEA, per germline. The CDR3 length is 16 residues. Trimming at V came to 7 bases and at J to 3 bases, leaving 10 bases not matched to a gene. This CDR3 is CSASRGLAGGKETQYF. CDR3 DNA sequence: TGCAGCGCCTCTCGTGGACTAGCGGGGGGTAAAGAGACCCAGTACTTC.

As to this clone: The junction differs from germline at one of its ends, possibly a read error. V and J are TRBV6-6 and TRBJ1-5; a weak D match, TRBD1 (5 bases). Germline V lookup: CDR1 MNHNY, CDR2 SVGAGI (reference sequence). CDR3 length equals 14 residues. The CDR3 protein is CASSYEGVNPPQHF. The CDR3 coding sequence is TGTGCCAGCAGTTACGAAGGGGTTAATCCGCCCCAGCATTTT.

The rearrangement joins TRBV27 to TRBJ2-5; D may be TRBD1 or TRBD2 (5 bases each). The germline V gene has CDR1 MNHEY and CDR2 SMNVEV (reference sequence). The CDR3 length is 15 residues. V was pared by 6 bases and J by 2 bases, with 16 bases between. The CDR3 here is CASSPGAWEQETQYF. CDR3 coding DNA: TGTGCCAGCAGCCCCGGGGCGTGGGAACAAGAGACCCAGTACTTC.

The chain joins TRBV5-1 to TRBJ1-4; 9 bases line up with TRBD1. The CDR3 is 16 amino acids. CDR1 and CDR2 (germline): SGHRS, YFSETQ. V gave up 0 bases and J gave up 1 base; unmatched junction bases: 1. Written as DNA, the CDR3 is TGCGCCAGCAGCTTGGGGGACAGGGTAACTAATGAAAAACTGTTTTTT. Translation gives CASSLGDRVTNEKLFF. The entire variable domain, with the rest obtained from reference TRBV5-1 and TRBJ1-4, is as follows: KAGVTQTPRYLIKTRGQQVTLSCSPISGHRSVSWYQQTPGQGLQFLFEYFSETQRNKGNFPGRFSGRQFSNSRSEMNVSTLELGDSALYLCASSLGDRVTNEKLFFGSGTQLSVL.

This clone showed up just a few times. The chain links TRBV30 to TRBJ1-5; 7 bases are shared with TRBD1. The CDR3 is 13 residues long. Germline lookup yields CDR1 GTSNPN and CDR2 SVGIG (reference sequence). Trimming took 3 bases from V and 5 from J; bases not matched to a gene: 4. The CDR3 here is CAWRDREDQPQHF. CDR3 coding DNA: TGTGCCTGGAGAGACAGGGAAGATCAGCCCCAGCATTTT.

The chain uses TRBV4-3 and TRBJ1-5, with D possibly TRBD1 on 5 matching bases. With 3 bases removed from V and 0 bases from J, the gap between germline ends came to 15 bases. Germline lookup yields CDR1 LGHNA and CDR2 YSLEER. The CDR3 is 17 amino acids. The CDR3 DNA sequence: TGCGCCAGCAGCCATAGTCGGGGGTCTGATAGCAATCAGCCCCAGCATTTT. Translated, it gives CASSHSRGSDSNQPQHF.

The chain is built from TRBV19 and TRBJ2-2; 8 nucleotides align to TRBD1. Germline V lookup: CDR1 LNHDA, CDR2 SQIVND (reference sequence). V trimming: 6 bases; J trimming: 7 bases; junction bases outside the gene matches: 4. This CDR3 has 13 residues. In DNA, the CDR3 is TGTGCCAGTAGCGACAGGGGAATCGGGGAGCTGTTTTTT. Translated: CASSDRGIGELFF.

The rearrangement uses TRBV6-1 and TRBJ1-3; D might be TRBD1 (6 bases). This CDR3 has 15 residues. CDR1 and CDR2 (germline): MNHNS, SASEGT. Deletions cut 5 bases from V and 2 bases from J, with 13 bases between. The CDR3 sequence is CASSIGGQTGNTIYF. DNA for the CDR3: TGTGCCAGCAGTATTGGGGGACAAACTGGAAACACCATATATTTT.

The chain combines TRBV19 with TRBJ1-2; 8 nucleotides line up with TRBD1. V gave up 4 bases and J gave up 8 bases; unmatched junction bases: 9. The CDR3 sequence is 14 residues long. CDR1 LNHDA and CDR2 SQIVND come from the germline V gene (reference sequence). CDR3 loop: CASSKVDRVKGYTF. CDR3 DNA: TGTGCCAGTAGTAAAGTGGACAGGGTGAAGGGCTACACCTTC.

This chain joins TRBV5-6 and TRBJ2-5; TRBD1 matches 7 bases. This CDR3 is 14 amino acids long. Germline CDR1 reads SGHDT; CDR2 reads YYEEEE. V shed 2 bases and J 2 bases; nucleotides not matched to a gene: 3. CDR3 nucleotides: TGTGCCAGCAGCTTATCGGGACAGCAAGAGACCCAGTACTTC. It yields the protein CASSLSGQQETQYF.

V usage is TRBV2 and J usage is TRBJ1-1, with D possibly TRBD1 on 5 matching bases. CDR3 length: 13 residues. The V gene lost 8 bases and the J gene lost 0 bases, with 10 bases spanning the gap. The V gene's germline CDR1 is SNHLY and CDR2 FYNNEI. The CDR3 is CASGRQLNTEAFF. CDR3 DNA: TGTGCCAGCGGAAGACAGTTGAACACTGAAGCTTTCTTT.

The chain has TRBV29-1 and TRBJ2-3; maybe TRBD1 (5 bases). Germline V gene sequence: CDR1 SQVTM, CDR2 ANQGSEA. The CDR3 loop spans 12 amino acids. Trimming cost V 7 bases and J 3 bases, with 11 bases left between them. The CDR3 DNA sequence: TGCAGCGGGCGGCAGGGAACAGATACGCAGTATTTT. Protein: CSGRQGTDTQYF.

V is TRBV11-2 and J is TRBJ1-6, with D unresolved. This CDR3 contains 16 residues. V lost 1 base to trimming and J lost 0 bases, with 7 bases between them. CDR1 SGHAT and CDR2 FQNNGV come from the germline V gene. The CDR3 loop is CASSLARSSYNSPLHF. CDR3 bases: TGTGCCAGCAGCTTAGCCAGGAGCTCCTATAATTCACCCCTCCACTTT.

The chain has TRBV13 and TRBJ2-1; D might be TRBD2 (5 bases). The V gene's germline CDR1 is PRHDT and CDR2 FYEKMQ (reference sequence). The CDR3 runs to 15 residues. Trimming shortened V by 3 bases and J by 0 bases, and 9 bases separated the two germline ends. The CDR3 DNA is TGTGCCAGCAGCTTGAGCGGAAGCTCCTACAATGAGCAGTTCTTC. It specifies CASSLSGSSYNEQFF.

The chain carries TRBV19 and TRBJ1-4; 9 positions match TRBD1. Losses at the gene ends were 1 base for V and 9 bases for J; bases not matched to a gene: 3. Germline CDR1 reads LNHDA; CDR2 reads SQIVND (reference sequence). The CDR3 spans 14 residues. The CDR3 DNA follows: TGTGCCAGTAGTATAGGGACAGGGGATCAAAAACTGTTTTTT. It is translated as CASSIGTGDQKLFF. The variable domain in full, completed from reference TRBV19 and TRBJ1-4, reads DGGITQSPKYLFRKEGQNVTLSCEQNLNHDAMYWYRQDPGQGLRLIYYSQIVNDFQKGDIAEGYSVSREKKESFPLTVTSAQKNPTAFYLCASSIGTGDQKLFFGSGTQLSVL.

The CDR3 spells CASSYATGGDGYTF. In nucleotides, the CDR3 is TGTGCCAGCAGTTACGCTACAGGGGGCGATGGCTACACCTTC. This chain links TRBV6-6 with TRBJ1-2; 9 bases map to TRBD1. The CDR3 spans 14 residues. The J segment lost 6 bases and the V segment lost 2 bases, leaving 4 bases of the junction unmatched. The germline V gene has CDR1 MNHNY and CDR2 SVGAGI (reference sequence).

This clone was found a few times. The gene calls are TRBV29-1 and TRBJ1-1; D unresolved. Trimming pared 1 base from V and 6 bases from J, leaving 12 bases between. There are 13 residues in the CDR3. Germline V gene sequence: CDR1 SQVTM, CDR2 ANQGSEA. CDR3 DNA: TGCAGCGTTGAAGTAGGGCGTGTGGCTGAAGCTTTCTTT. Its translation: CSVEVGRVAEAFF.

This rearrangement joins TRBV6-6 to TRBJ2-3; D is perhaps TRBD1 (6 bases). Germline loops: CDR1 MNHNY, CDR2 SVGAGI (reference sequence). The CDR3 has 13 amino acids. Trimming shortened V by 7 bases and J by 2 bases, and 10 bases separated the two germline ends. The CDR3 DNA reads TGTGCCAGCAAAGGACAGTACACAGATACGCAGTATTTT. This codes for CASKGQYTDTQYF.

The CDR3 bases are TGTGCCAGCAGCCCCGGGGACAGGGGGAGAAACACCATATATTTT. Its translation is CASSPGDRGRNTIYF. The chain combines TRBV7-2 with TRBJ1-3; 11 positions match TRBD1. The V and J ends lost 5 bases and 5 bases, in that order; junction bases with no gene match: 5. CDR3 length equals 15 residues. The germline V gene has CDR1 SGHTA and CDR2 FQGNSA.

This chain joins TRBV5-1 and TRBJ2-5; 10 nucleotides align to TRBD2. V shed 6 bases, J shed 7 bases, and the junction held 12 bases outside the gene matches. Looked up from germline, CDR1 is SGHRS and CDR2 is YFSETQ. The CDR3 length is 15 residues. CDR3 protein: CASTDATSGPGTQYF. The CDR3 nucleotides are TGCGCCAGCACCGACGCGACTAGCGGGCCGGGGACCCAGTACTTC. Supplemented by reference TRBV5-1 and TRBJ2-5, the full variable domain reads KAGVTQTPRYLIKTRGQQVTLSCSPISGHRSVSWYQQTPGQGLQFLFEYFSETQRNKGNFPGRFSGRQFSNSRSEMNVSTLELGDSALYLCASTDATSGPGTQYFGPGTRLLVL.